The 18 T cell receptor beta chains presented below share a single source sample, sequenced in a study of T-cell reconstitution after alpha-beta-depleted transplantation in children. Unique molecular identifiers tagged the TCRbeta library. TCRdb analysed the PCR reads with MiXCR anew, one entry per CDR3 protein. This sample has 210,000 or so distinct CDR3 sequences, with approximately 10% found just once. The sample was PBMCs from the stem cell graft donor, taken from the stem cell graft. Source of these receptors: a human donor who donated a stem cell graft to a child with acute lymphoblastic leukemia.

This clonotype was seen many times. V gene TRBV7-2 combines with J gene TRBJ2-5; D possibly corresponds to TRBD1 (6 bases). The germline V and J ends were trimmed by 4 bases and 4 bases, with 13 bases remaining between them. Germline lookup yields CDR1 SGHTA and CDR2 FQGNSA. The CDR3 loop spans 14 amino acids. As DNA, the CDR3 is TGTGCCAGCAGCTCCTCCGGGACATCAGAGACCCAGTACTTC. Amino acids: CASSSSGTSETQYF.

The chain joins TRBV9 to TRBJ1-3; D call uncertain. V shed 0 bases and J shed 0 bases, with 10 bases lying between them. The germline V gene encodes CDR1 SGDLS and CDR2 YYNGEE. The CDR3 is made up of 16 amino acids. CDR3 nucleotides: TGTGCCAGCAGCGTAGGTTCCGGATCCTCTGGAAACACCATATATTTT. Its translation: CASSVGSGSSGNTIYF.

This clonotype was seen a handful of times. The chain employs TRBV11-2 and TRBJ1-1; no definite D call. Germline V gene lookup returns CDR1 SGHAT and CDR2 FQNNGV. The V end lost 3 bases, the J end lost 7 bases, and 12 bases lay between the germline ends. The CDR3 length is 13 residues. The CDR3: CASSFIVDSEAFF. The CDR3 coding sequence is TGTGCCAGCAGCTTCATCGTTGATAGTGAAGCTTTCTTT.

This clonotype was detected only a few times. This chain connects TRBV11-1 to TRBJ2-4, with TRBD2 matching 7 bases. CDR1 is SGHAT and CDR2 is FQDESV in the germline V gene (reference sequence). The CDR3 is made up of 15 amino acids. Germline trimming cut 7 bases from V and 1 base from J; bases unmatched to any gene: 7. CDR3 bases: TGTGCCAGCACCAACCTCGGGGGGGCCAAAAACATTCAGTACTTC. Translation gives CASTNLGGAKNIQYF.

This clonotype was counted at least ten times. This CDR3 is CASSFMADTDTQYF. For the CDR3, the DNA is TGTGCCAGCAGTTTTATGGCAGACACAGATACGCAGTATTTT. The chain recombines TRBV28 with TRBJ2-3; D is unclear. The CDR3 covers 14 residues. V lost 3 bases, J lost 2 bases, and 9 bases lay in between. The germline gives CDR1 MDHEN, CDR2 SYDVKM.

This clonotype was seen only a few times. The CDR3 is CASNGGGSNQPQHF. In nucleotides, the CDR3 is TGTGCCAGCAACGGGGGAGGTAGCAATCAGCCCCAGCATTTT. V is TRBV6-1 and J is TRBJ1-5, with D tentatively TRBD1 (5 bases). The CDR3 runs to 14 residues. Trimming took 7 bases from V and 0 from J, leaving 10 bases between them. Germline V lookup: CDR1 MNHNS, CDR2 SASEGT.

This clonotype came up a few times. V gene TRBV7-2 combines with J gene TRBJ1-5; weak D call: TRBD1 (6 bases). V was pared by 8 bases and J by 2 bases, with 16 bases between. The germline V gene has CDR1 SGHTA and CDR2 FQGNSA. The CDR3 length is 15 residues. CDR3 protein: CASAEGEGGNQPQHF. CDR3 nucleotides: TGTGCCAGCGCCGAGGGGGAAGGAGGCAATCAGCCCCAGCATTTT.

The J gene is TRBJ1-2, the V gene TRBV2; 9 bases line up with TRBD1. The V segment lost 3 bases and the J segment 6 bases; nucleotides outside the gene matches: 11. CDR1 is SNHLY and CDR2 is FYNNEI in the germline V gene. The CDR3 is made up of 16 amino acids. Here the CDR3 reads CASSDPGQGGFDGYTF. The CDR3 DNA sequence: TGTGCCAGCAGTGACCCGGGACAGGGAGGGTTTGATGGCTACACCTTC.

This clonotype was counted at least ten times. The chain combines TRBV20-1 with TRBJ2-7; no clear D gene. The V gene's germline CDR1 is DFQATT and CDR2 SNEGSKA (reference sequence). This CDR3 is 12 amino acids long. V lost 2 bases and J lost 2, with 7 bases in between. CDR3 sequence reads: CSARPNTYEQYF. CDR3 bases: TGCAGTGCTAGACCAAATACCTACGAGCAGTACTTC.

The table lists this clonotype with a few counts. CDR3 DNA: TGCGCCAGCAGCTTGGGAGGCAGGGCGATGAACACTGAAGCTTTCTTT. Translation gives CASSLGGRAMNTEAFF. This chain uses TRBV5-1 with TRBJ1-1; tentatively, D is TRBD1 (5 bases). The CDR3 is made up of 16 amino acids. CDR1 and CDR2 from the germline V gene are SGHRS and YFSETQ. Trimming cost V 0 bases and J 0 bases, with 12 bases left between them.

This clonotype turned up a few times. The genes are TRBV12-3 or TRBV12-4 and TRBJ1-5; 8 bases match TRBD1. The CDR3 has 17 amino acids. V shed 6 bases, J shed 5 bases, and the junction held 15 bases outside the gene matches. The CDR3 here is CASRQADGGRGHQPQHF. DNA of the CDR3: TGTGCCAGCAGGCAAGCGGATGGCGGCAGGGGGCATCAGCCCCAGCATTTT.

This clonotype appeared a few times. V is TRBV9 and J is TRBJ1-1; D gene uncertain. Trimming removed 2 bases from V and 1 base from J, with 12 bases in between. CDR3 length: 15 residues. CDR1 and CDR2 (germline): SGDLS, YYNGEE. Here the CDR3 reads CASSVDPQPNTEAFF. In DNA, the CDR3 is TGTGCCAGCAGCGTCGACCCCCAGCCGAACACTGAAGCTTTCTTT.

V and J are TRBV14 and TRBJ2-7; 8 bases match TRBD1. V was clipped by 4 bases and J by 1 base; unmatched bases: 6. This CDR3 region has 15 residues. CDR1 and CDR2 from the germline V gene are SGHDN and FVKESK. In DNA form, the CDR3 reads TGTGCCAGCAGCCTCTCTACAGGGGGGTCCTACGAGCAGTACTTC. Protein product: CASSLSTGGSYEQYF.

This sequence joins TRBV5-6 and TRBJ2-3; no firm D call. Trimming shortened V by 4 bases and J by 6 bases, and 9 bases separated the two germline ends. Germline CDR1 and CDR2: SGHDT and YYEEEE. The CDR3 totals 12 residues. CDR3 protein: CASSVRLDTQYF. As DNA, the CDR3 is TGTGCCAGCAGCGTTCGTTTGGATACGCAGTATTTT.

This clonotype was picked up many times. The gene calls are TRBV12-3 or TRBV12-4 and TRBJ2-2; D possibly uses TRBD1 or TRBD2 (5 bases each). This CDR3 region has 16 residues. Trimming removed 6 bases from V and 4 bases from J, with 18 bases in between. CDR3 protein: CASSPWDPFRTGELFF. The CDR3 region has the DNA TGTGCCAGCAGCCCATGGGACCCGTTCCGCACCGGGGAGCTGTTTTTT.

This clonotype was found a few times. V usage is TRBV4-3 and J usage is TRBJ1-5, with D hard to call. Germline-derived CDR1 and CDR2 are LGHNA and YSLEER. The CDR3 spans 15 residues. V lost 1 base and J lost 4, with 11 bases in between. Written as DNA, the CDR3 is TGCGCCAGCAGCCAAGGGTCAGGAGAAAATCAGCCCCAGCATTTT. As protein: CASSQGSGENQPQHF.

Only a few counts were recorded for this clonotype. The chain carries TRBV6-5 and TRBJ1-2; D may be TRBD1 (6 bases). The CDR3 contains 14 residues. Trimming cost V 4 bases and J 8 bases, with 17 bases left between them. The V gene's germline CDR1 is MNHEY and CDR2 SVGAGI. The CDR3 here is CASSFPGDAGGYTF. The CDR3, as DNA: TGTGCCAGCAGTTTCCCAGGGGACGCGGGCGGCTACACCTTC.

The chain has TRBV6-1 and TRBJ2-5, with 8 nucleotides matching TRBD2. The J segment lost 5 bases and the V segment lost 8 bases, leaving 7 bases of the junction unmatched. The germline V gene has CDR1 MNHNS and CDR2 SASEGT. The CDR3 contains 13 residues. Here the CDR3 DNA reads TGTGCCAGCGGAGTCGGGGGGGCTGAGACCCAGTACTTC. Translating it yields CASGVGGAETQYF.